This TCR beta chain is drawn from a study of Graves' ophthalmopathy and Graves' hyperthyroidism (dated by TCRdb to about 2018). The study in broad terms: Peripheral blood was collected before any treatment was given, at the time of initial diagnosis. The independent validation cohort included under 20 hyperthyroidism patients plus 17 patients who later progressed from hyperthyroidism to ophthalmopathy. In more than five hyperthyroidism patients, the T-cell repertoires found in thyroid tissue were compared with those found in blood. To explore V-J signatures distinguishing ophthalmopathy from hyperthyroidism, a discovery set of around 97 patients (around 44 ophthalmopathy, 55 to 60 stable hyperthyroidism) was enrolled. In total, 135 blood samples were TCR-sequenced: 40 to 45 ophthalmopathy, roughly 77 hyperthyroidism and some 17 hyperthyroidism-to-ophthalmopathy patients. The roughly 100 discovery patients were divided at random into training and test sets in a 7:3 ratio. The study used TCR beta repertoire signatures to distinguish Graves' ophthalmopathy from Graves' hyperthyroidism and to predict progression to ophthalmopathy. After sampling, hyperthyroidism patients received methimazole starting at 30 mg daily, and ophthalmopathy patients received high-dose intravenous methylprednisolone. On the study overall, not on this receptor specifically: In validation, the model predicted ophthalmopathy progression with about 70% sensitivity and 72% to 80% specificity; some 13 predicted patients were CT-confirmed with GO in a median of roughly 6.8 months. Among expanded thyroid clonotypes with frequency above 0.001, most also showed up in blood, which suggests that blood repertoires may reflect the thyroid immune response. No statistical method was used to set the sample size in advance, and the investigators knew which group each participant was assigned to. In cross-validation, the 13-signature model distinguished ophthalmopathy from stable hyperthyroidism with less than 90% sensitivity and over 81% specificity, while in the test set the corresponding values were around 79% and 71%.

This clonotype was observed at least ten times. Its target antigen remains unknown. Per-nucleotide qualities are absent, and no much larger clonotype sits a single base away. Hyperthyroidism was considered stable if no progression to ophthalmopathy occurred within 18 months of follow-up. Hyperthyroidism patients were newly diagnosed, were aged 18 to 65 years, and had a disease duration under 2 months. Patients were excluded if they had other autoimmune diseases, uncontrolled infections, pregnancy or lactation. Clinical symptoms, serum thyroxine, TRAb, thyroid ultrasound and orbital computed tomography formed the basis of the diagnosis. Ficoll-Paque density gradient centrifugation was used to isolate PBMCs from about 10 ml of fresh peripheral blood. Total RNA was extracted with Trizol reagent and quality-checked on an Agilent 2100 Bioanalyzer. CDR1 and CDR2 (MNHEY, SVGEGT) derive from the germline V gene. V loses 2 bases of germline sequence and J loses 4 bases, and the interval between the two ends is 21 bases. Spanning cysteine to phenylalanine, the CDR3 consists of 17 amino acids. Only the CDR3 part of the read is kept: 51 bases, read in frame from the first base.

For repertoire sequencing, the TCR beta CDR3 regions were amplified from RNA transcripts. HTBI primers and the Qiagen OneStep RT-PCR kit were used in a first-round RT-PCR, which was followed by a second-round multiplex PCR, size selection and purification. Libraries were sequenced paired-end with 100 bp reads on an Illumina HiSeq2000. The source study handled its data this way. SOAPnuke was used to process the reads, throwing out any read that had adapters, had uncalled bases, had a mean Phred below 15, or lacked an exact constant-primer or identifier match. COPE v1.2.5 was used to merge the high-quality paired reads. Each unique nucleotide sequence was defined as a clonotype, and clonotypes were aligned to IMGT TRB V, D and J references with MiTCR v1.1. The analysis was limited to V-J combinations with a frequency above 0.0001, which together covered about 99% of repertoires. For each V-J combination, a TCR clonal expansion and chaos score was defined as F50 clonal expansion divided by the chaos observed in the TCRdist matrix. Welch's t-statistics and random forest were used to reduce the features to 10 to 15 V-J combinations, which were then used as input to a naive Bayes classifier. Thyroid-blood repertoire similarity was quantified with the Morisita-Horn index. TCRdb ran its own pipeline on the public reads, namely fastp trimming at Q25 and MiXCR clone calling, and kept in-frame beta chains. For every CDR3 protein sequence, its rows merge into one entry that carries the most common genes and DNA. The authors' filters were not applied to this entry. The sample table lists 620,000 or so distinct CDR3 sequences, about a fifth of them with a count of one. The ten largest make up approximately 6.5% of the sample.

This chain joins TRBV6-2 or TRBV6-3 to TRBJ2-7; the D call is tentative, TRBD1 or TRBD2, as each matches 6 bases. This receptor was taken from a woman between 18 and 29 years old with stable Graves' hyperthyroidism. Some clones in this sample may be carry-over from other donors' samples. Donor details come from another sample of the same person, matched by shared clones. Sequencing input: peripheral blood. The nucleotide sequence is given as TGTGCCAGCAGTTACACCCGGAGGGCGGACAGCAGTTACGAGCAGTACTTC. This codes for CASSYTRRADSSYEQYF.